A single sample gave rise to the 15 T cell receptor beta chains below, sequenced in a study of T cell changes during pregnancy in multiple sclerosis. TCRdb's copy holds only in-frame clones and misses some; the assay was immunoSEQ multiplex PCR. Of 30,000 to 40,000 clones detected, 90% appear once; the ten largest clones hold over 0.4%. The specimen was CD4+ T cells from peripheral blood mononuclear cells, collected in the first trimester of pregnancy. The receptor set was obtained from a female donor in good health, enrolled as a control in a pregnancy study.

The chain employs TRBV6-6 and TRBJ2-5; 9 positions agree with TRBD1. V shed 2 bases, J shed 5 bases, and the junction held 9 bases outside the gene matches. CDR3 length: 16 amino acids. Germline CDR1 and CDR2: MNHNY and SVGAGI (reference sequence). CDR3 sequence: CASSYAGTGKGETQYF. CDR3 in DNA: TGTGCCAGCAGTTACGCCGGGACAGGGAAGGGGGAGACCCAGTACTTC.

The gene calls are TRBV28 and TRBJ1-1; the match to TRBD1 covers 9 bases. The germline CDR1 and CDR2 sequences are MDHEN and SYDVKM. The junction had 6 bases not matched to a gene; V was cut back by 6 bases and J by 4 bases. This CDR3 region has 14 residues. The CDR3 DNA follows: TGTGCCAGCAGCAAGGGACAGGGAATCACTGAAGCTTTCTTT. This codes for CASSKGQGITEAFF.

The genes are TRBV9 and TRBJ1-4; D remains unclear. The V gene's germline CDR1 is SGDLS and CDR2 YYNGEE. The CDR3 length is 15 residues. V lost 1 base to trimming and J lost 3 bases, with 10 bases between them. The CDR3 spells CASSVSRRPNEKLFF. DNA of the CDR3: TGTGCCAGCAGCGTAAGCAGGCGACCTAATGAAAAACTGTTTTTT.

The J gene is TRBJ1-3, the V gene TRBV7-9; 8 bases fit TRBD1. V was clipped by 1 base and J by 7 bases; unmatched bases: 9. The CDR3 length is 16 residues. CDR1 and CDR2 (germline): SEHNR, FQNEAQ (reference sequence). CDR3 amino acids: CASSLVAGGKRNTIYF. Written as DNA, the CDR3 is TGTGCCAGCAGCTTAGTCGCAGGGGGCAAGAGGAACACCATATATTTT. Supplemented by reference TRBV7-9 and TRBJ1-3, the full variable domain reads DTGVSQNPRHKITKRGQNVTFRCDPISEHNRLYWYRQTLGQGPEFLTYFQNEAQLEKSRLLSDRFSAERPKGSFSTLEIQRTEQGDSAMYLCASSLVAGGKRNTIYFGEGSWLTVV.

V gene TRBV6-5 combines with J gene TRBJ2-3; 12 positions match TRBD2. V shed 6 bases and J 7 bases; nucleotides not matched to a gene: 8. This CDR3 region has 15 residues. The germline gives CDR1 MNHEY, CDR2 SVGAGI. The CDR3 region has the DNA TGTGCCAGCAGCCCTAGCGGGGGGGGAACGTATACGCAGTATTTT. It codes for CASSPSGGGTYTQYF.

The chain links TRBV5-8 to TRBJ2-1, with D unclear. CDR1 and CDR2 (germline): SGHTS, YDEGEE. This CDR3 region has 12 residues. Trimming removed 4 bases at V and 10 bases at J, with 12 bases between. DNA for the CDR3: TGTGCCAGCAGCCTGAGAGCGCCGGAGCAGTTCTTC. Translation gives CASSLRAPEQFF. Drawing the rest from reference TRBV5-8 and TRBJ2-1, the complete variable domain is EAGVTQSPTHLIKTRGQQATLRCSPISGHTSVYWYQQALGLGLQFLLWYDEGEERNRGNFPPRFSGRQFPNYSSELNVNALELEDSALYLCASSLRAPEQFFGPGTRLTVL.

The chain combines TRBV2 with TRBJ1-6; a possible D gene is TRBD1 (6 bases). The CDR3 is made up of 16 amino acids. Looked up from germline, CDR1 is SNHLY and CDR2 is FYNNEI. Deletions cut 5 bases from V and 0 bases from J, with 11 bases between. The CDR3 region has the DNA TGTGCCAGCAGTCGTGACAGGCCCTCCTATAATTCACCCCTCCACTTT. This encodes CASSRDRPSYNSPLHF. Based on the CDR3 plus reference TRBV2 and TRBJ1-6, the full variable domain is EPEVTQTPSHQVTQMGQEVILRCVPISNHLYFYWYRQILGQKVEFLVSFYNNEISEKSEIFDDQFSVERPDGSNFTLKIRSTKLEDSAMYFCASSRDRPSYNSPLHFGNGTRLTVT.

V is TRBV7-9 and J is TRBJ2-5; D is unresolved. The germline V and J ends were trimmed by 5 bases and 5 bases, with 15 bases remaining between them. CDR3 length: 14 residues. CDR1 is SEHNR, CDR2 FQNEAQ, per germline (reference sequence). The CDR3 region has the DNA TGTGCCAGCAGCAAATCTGAGACTGGTGAGACCCAGTACTTC. The encoded protein is CASSKSETGETQYF.

The chain joins TRBV10-3 to TRBJ1-4; D not certain. The CDR3 consists of 13 residues. The germline CDR1 and CDR2 sequences are ENHRY and SYGVKD. V was pared by 3 bases and J by 2 bases, with 4 bases between. The CDR3 reads CAISDQTNEKLFF. CDR3 sequence (DNA): TGTGCCATCAGTGACCAGACTAATGAAAAACTGTTTTTT.

This chain connects TRBV30 to TRBJ1-2; D is possibly TRBD1 (6 bases). The ends were cut back, 1 base at V and 0 bases at J, with 15 bases in the middle. There are 16 residues in the CDR3. Germline V lookup: CDR1 GTSNPN, CDR2 SVGIG (reference sequence). CDR3 loop: CAWSGRAGATNYGYTF. The CDR3 DNA sequence: TGTGCCTGGAGTGGGAGGGCGGGGGCGACTAACTATGGCTACACCTTC.

The V and J genes are TRBV2 and TRBJ2-7; TRBD1 matches 7 bases. J lost 2 bases, V lost 6 bases, and 4 bases had no gene match. The CDR3 sequence is 13 residues long. From germline, CDR1 is SNHLY and CDR2 FYNNEI. The DNA for the CDR3 is TGTGCCAGCAGGGGGGACAGTCCCTACGAGCAGTACTTC. Translating gives CASRGDSPYEQYF.

This chain joins TRBV6-1 and TRBJ1-2; the D gene is possibly TRBD1 (6 bases). The CDR3 is 14 residues long. CDR1 is MNHNS, CDR2 SASEGT, per germline. Between the trimmed V and J ends, which lost 3 bases and 3 bases, there was a span of 11 bases. The DNA of the CDR3 is TGTGCCAGCAGTGACAGGGGCGGATACTATGGCTACACCTTC. Its protein product is CASSDRGGYYGYTF.

The rearrangement joins TRBV6-4 to TRBJ2-1; TRBD2 is a possible D gene (5 bases). This CDR3 is built from 15 residues. Germline V lookup: CDR1 MRHNA, CDR2 SNTAGT. V lost 9 bases and J 0 bases, leaving 15 bases between the germline ends. The CDR3 loop is CASQASPSSYNEQFF. As DNA, the CDR3 is TGTGCCAGTCAGGCTAGCCCTAGCTCCTACAATGAGCAGTTCTTC.

This chain joins TRBV7-9 and TRBJ1-2, with 10 bases lining up with TRBD1. V lost 3 bases, J lost 10 bases, and 17 bases stayed unmatched. Germline V gene lookup returns CDR1 SEHNR and CDR2 FQNEAQ (reference sequence). This CDR3 has 17 residues. The CDR3 protein is CASSFRAATGGASAYTF. Here the CDR3 DNA reads TGTGCCAGCAGCTTTAGGGCCGCGACAGGGGGCGCGTCTGCCTACACCTTC.

J is TRBJ2-5 and V is TRBV7-2; D is perhaps TRBD2 (5 bases). Germline V gene sequence: CDR1 SGHTA, CDR2 FQGNSA. V lost 2 bases, J lost 5 bases, and 12 bases lay in between. This CDR3 contains 14 residues. The CDR3 protein is CASSLRASRETQYF. The CDR3 nucleotides are TGTGCCAGCAGCTTAAGGGCTAGCAGGGAGACCCAGTACTTC.